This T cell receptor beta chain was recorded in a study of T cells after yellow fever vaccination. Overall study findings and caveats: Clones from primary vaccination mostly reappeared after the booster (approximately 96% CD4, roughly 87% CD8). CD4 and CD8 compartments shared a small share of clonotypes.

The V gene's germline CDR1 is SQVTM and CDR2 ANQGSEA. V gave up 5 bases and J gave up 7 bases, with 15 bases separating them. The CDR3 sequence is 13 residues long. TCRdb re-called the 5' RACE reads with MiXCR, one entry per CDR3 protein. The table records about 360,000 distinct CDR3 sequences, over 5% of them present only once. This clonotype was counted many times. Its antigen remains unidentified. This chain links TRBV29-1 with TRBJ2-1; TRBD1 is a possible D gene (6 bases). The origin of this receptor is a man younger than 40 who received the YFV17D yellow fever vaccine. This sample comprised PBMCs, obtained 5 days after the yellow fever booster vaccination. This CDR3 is CSVLGGDNNEQFF. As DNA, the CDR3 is TGCAGCGTTCTAGGGGGTGATAATAATGAGCAGTTCTTC.